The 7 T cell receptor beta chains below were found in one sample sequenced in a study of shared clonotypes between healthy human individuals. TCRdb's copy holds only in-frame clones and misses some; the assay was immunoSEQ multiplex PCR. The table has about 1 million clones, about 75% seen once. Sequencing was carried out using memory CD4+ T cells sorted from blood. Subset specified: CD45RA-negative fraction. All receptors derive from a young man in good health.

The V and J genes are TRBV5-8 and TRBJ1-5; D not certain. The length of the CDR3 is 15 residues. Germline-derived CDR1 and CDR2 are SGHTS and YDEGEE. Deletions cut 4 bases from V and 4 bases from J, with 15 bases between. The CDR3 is CASSPRLWGNQPQHF. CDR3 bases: TGTGCCAGCAGCCCCCGACTGTGGGGTAATCAGCCCCAGCATTTT.

The CDR3 loop reads CASSSQVNTEAFF. CDR3 sequence (DNA): TGTGCCAGCAGCTCGCAGGTGAACACTGAAGCTTTCTTT. The chain has TRBV5-5 and TRBJ1-1; D not certain. V lost 3 bases and J 0 bases, leaving 6 bases between the germline ends. Germline CDR1 is SGHKS and CDR2 is YYEKEE (reference sequence). CDR3 length: 13 amino acids.

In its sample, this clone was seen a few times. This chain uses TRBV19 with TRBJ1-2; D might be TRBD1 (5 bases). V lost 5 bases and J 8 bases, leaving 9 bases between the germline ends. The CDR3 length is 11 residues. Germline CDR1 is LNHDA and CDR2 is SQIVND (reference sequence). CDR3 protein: CASSRDVGYTF. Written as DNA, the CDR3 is TGTGCCAGTAGTCGGGACGTCGGCTACACCTTC. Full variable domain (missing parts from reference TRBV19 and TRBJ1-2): DGGITQSPKYLFRKEGQNVTLSCEQNLNHDAMYWYRQDPGQGLRLIYYSQIVNDFQKGDIAEGYSVSREKKESFPLTVTSAQKNPTAFYLCASSRDVGYTFGSGTRLTVV.

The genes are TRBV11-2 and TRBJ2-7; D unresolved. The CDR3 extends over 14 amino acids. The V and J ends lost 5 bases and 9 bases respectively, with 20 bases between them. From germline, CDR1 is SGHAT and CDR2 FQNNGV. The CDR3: CASSPHAASSGQYF. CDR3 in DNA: TGTGCCAGCAGCCCCCACGCAGCGTCCTCCGGGCAGTACTTC. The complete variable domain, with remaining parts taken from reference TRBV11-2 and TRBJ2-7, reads EAGVAQSPRYKIIEKRQSVAFWCNPISGHATLYWYQQILGQGPKLLIQFQNNGVVDDSQLPKDRFSAERLKGVDSTLKIQPAKLEDSAVYLCASSPHAASSGQYFGPGTRLTVT.

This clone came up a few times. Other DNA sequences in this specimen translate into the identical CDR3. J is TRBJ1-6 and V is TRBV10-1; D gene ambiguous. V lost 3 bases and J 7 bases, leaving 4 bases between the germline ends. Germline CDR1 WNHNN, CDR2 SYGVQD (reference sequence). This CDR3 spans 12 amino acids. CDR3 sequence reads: CASSDNNSPLHF. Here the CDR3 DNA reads TGCGCCAGCAGTGATAACAATTCACCCCTCCACTTT.

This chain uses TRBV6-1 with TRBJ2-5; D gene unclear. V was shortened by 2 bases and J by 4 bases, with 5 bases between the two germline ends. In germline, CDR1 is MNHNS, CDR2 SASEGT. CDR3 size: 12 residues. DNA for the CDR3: TGTGCCAGCAGTGAATTCGTAGAGACCCAGTACTTC. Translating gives CASSEFVETQYF.

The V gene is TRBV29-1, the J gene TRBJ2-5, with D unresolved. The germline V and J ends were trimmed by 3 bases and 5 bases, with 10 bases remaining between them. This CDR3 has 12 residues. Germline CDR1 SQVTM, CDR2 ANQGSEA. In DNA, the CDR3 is TGCAGCGTTGACGCCGGTACGGAGACCCAGTACTTC. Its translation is CSVDAGTETQYF.